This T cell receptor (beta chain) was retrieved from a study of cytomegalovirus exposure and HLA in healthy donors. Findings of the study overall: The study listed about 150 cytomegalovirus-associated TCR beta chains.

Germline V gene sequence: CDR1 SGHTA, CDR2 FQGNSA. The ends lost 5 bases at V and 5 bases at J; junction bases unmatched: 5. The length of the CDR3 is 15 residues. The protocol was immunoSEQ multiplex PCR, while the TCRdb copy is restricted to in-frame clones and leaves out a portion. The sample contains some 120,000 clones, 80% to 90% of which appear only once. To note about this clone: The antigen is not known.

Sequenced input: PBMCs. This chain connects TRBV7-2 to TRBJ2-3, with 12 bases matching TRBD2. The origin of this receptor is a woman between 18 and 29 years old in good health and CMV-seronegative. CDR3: CASSRTSGMIDTQYF. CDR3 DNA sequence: TGTGCCAGCAGCCGGACTAGCGGGATGATAGATACGCAGTATTTT.